These 31 T cell receptor beta chains were sequenced from one sample in a study of persistence of HIV-infected CD4 T cells. No antigens are known for them. Lysates of CMV-infected fibroblasts at approximately 9.6 ug/mL stimulated these cells. Sorting selected CD4+ T cells upregulating both CD40 ligand and CD69. Sequencing used immunoSEQ version 4 in survey mode. The repertoire was sequenced with immunoSEQ multiplex PCR; TCRdb's copy has only in-frame clones and lacks some. The sample includes more than 15,000 clones, roughly 74% seen only once; the top ten take about 7%. Material: CD4+ T cells sorted from PBMCs after approximately 19-hour stimulation, obtained from a patient who received antiretroviral therapy. The source is an adult man with HIV who was CMV-seropositive.

This clone was picked up one time. The rearrangement joins TRBV30 to TRBJ1-3; D not certain. This CDR3 spans 13 amino acids. Germline CDR1 reads GTSNPN; CDR2 reads SVGIG (reference sequence). V lost 3 bases and J 3 bases, leaving 9 bases between the germline ends. This CDR3 is CAWRRGSGNTIYF. The CDR3 nucleotides are TGTGCCTGGAGGAGAGGGAGTGGAAACACCATATATTTT.

This chain joins TRBV3-1 (or the pseudogene TRBV3-2) and TRBJ2-7; a possible D gene is TRBD1 (5 bases). V gave up 1 base and J gave up 5 bases, with 9 bases separating them. This CDR3 contains 13 residues. The germline V gene encodes CDR1 LGHDT and CDR2 YNNKEL (reference sequence). The CDR3 bases are TGTGCCAGCAGCCAAGGCAGGGTAGACGAGCAGTACTTC. Its translation: CASSQGRVDEQYF.

V gene TRBV19 combines with J gene TRBJ2-2; 8 nucleotides align to TRBD2. CDR3 length: 18 amino acids. Germline CDR1 LNHDA, CDR2 SQIVND (reference sequence). The ends lost 3 bases at V and 3 bases at J; junction bases unmatched: 12. CDR3 in DNA: TGTGCCAGTAGTATTCTTAACCCGGGACTAGGGGACACCGGGGAGCTGTTTTTT. Encoded protein: CASSILNPGLGDTGELFF.

This clone was counted a few times. The rearrangement joins TRBV27 to TRBJ1-5; maybe TRBD1 (6 bases). Looked up from germline, CDR1 is MNHEY and CDR2 is SMNVEV (reference sequence). This CDR3 is built from 15 residues. Trimming took off 2 bases at V and 4 bases at J, with 12 bases between the two ends. The CDR3 reads CASSLQGPVNQPQHF. DNA of the CDR3: TGTGCCAGCAGTTTACAGGGGCCGGTTAATCAGCCCCAGCATTTT.

The chain links TRBV28 to TRBJ1-5, with TRBD1 identical over 7 bases. The CDR3 spans 16 residues. With V trimmed by 4 bases and J by 3 bases, 9 bases remained unmatched. Per the germline V gene, CDR1 is MDHEN and CDR2 is SYDVKM. The CDR3: CASSSSRTGSNQPQHF. CDR3 coding DNA: TGTGCCAGCAGTTCCTCTCGGACAGGATCCAATCAGCCCCAGCATTTT.

The chain combines TRBV19 with TRBJ2-2; TRBD2 agrees at 7 bases. Germline V gene data show CDR1 as LNHDA and CDR2 as SQIVND (reference sequence). The CDR3 extends over 13 amino acids. With V trimmed by 4 bases and J by 8 bases, 4 bases remained unmatched. CDR3 DNA sequence: TGTGCCAGTAGTACCCAGGGAGGGGGGGAGCTGTTTTTT. Its translation is CASSTQGGGELFF.

V usage is TRBV6-5 and J usage is TRBJ1-4; 10 positions agree with TRBD1. This CDR3 region has 14 residues. Germline loops: CDR1 MNHEY, CDR2 SVGAGI. Trimming took 5 bases from V and 8 from J; bases not matched to a gene: 5. In DNA form, the CDR3 reads TGTGCCAGCAGTCGGGACAGGGGTGAAGAAAAACTGTTTTTT. Translating it yields CASSRDRGEEKLFF.

The chain couples TRBV18 to TRBJ2-5; D might be TRBD1 (6 bases). Germline lookup yields CDR1 KGHSH and CDR2 LQKENI. The CDR3 has 16 residues. With 5 bases removed from V and 0 bases from J, the gap between germline ends came to 16 bases. CDR3 DNA: TGTGCCAGCTCAGGCTGGGGGACACAGTACCAAGAGACCCAGTACTTC. This codes for CASSGWGTQYQETQYF.

V gene TRBV2 combines with J gene TRBJ1-6; TRBD1 matches at 10 bases. Per the germline V gene, CDR1 is SNHLY and CDR2 is FYNNEI. This CDR3 contains 15 residues. The ends lost 7 bases at V and 9 bases at J; junction bases unmatched: 9. The CDR3 nucleotides are TGTGCCAGCAACCCGGGACAGGGGCCTGGTTCACCCCTCCACTTT. Translated, it gives CASNPGQGPGSPLHF.

The gene calls are TRBV6-5 and TRBJ2-3, with D possibly called TRBD1 or TRBD2 (5 bases each). Trimming pared 6 bases from V and 3 bases from J, leaving 13 bases between. CDR1 is MNHEY and CDR2 is SVGAGI in the germline V gene. This CDR3 region has 14 residues. The CDR3 spells CASSVSEGTDTQYF. As DNA, the CDR3 is TGTGCCAGCAGCGTAAGCGAGGGGACAGATACGCAGTATTTT.

This clone showed up just a few times. This chain links TRBV7-2 with TRBJ2-1; the D gene is possibly TRBD1 (6 bases). Germline loops: CDR1 SGHTA, CDR2 FQGNSA. Between the trimmed V and J ends, which lost 3 bases and 4 bases, there was a span of 7 bases. CDR3 length: 13 residues. The CDR3 loop reads CASSFQGYNEQFF. CDR3 DNA sequence: TGTGCCAGCAGCTTTCAGGGGTACAATGAGCAGTTCTTC.

This chain uses TRBV19 with TRBJ1-1; D is ambiguous. With 1 base removed from V and 1 base from J, the gap between germline ends came to 7 bases. The CDR3 contains 14 residues. Germline V lookup: CDR1 LNHDA, CDR2 SQIVND (reference sequence). The DNA for the CDR3 is TGTGCCAGTAGTATAGGAGTCTGGAACACTGAAGCTTTCTTT. This translates into CASSIGVWNTEAFF.

This clone was seen a handful of times. CDR3 in amino acids: CASSPDGGAGSPLHF. The CDR3, as DNA: TGTGCCAGCAGCCCTGACGGGGGGGCAGGATCACCCCTCCACTTT. The rearrangement joins TRBV2 to TRBJ1-6; maybe TRBD1 (6 bases). CDR3 length equals 15 residues. The V and J ends lost 6 bases and 10 bases respectively, with 19 bases between them. CDR1 and CDR2 (germline): SNHLY, FYNNEI.

This chain joins TRBV5-5 and TRBJ1-1; no firm D call. Per the germline V gene, CDR1 is SGHKS and CDR2 is YYEKEE (reference sequence). Trimming pared 3 bases from V and 0 bases from J, leaving 6 bases between. The CDR3 contains 13 residues. CDR3 nucleotides: TGTGCCAGCAGCTGGTCAGTGAACACTGAAGCTTTCTTT. Its translation: CASSWSVNTEAFF.

V usage is TRBV7-3 and J usage is TRBJ2-3, with D perhaps TRBD2 (6 bases). Trimming stripped 2 bases from V and 1 base from J, with 10 bases between. Germline V CDR1 and CDR2: SGHTA, FQGTGA. The CDR3 is 15 amino acids. The CDR3 reads CASSLRGLGTDTQYF. CDR3 coding DNA: TGTGCCAGCAGCTTACGGGGGTTGGGCACAGATACGCAGTATTTT.

The chain couples TRBV5-6 to TRBJ2-7; either TRBD1 or TRBD2 may fit D (5 bases each). Trimming removed 1 base at V and 5 bases at J, with 19 bases between. The CDR3 sequence is 16 residues long. CDR1 is SGHDT, CDR2 YYEEEE, per germline. CDR3 nucleotide sequence: TGTGCCAGCAGCTTGAGTAGGACAAGTCGGAGGCACGAGCAGTACTTC. Its translation is CASSLSRTSRRHEQYF. Looking up the rest from reference TRBV5-6 and TRBJ2-7 gives the full variable domain: DAGVTQSPTHLIKTRGQQVTLRCSPKSGHDTVSWYQQALGQGPQFIFQYYEEEERQRGNFPDRFSGHQFPNYSSELNVNALLLGDSALYLCASSLSRTSRRHEQYFGPGTRLTVT.

The genes are TRBV6-5 and TRBJ1-2; no clear D gene. V lost 7 bases and J 6 bases, leaving 12 bases between the germline ends. Germline-derived CDR1 and CDR2 are MNHEY and SVGAGI. This CDR3 is 12 amino acids long. The CDR3, as DNA: TGTGCCAGCACGGTAGGGAAAGATGGCTACACCTTC. Its protein product is CASTVGKDGYTF.

The chain links TRBV14 to TRBJ2-2; D is unresolved. CDR1 SGHDN and CDR2 FVKESK come from the germline V gene. This CDR3 spans 16 amino acids. The V and J ends lost 4 bases and 3 bases respectively, with 15 bases between them. The CDR3 protein is CASSPLRGRDTGELFF. The CDR3 coding sequence is TGTGCCAGCAGCCCCCTTCGAGGAAGAGACACCGGGGAGCTGTTTTTT.

The genes are TRBV11-1 and TRBJ2-7; D unresolved. Germline CDR1 reads SGHAT; CDR2 reads FQDESV (reference sequence). The length of the CDR3 is 14 residues. V lost 5 bases to trimming and J lost 7 bases, with 18 bases between them. The CDR3 sequence is CASSPTPRYGEQYF. The CDR3 DNA is TGTGCCAGCAGCCCCACCCCCCGGTACGGAGAGCAGTACTTC.

The chain uses TRBV5-1 and TRBJ2-1; tentatively, D is TRBD2 (5 bases). The CDR3 is 17 amino acids. With 1 base removed from V and 2 bases from J, the gap between germline ends came to 16 bases. From germline, CDR1 is SGHRS and CDR2 YFSETQ. CDR3 nucleotide sequence: TGCGCCAGCAGCTTGCTCCTGGACTTTCCTACCTACAATGAGCAGTTCTTC. Translated: CASSLLLDFPTYNEQFF.

V gene TRBV6-6 combines with J gene TRBJ1-1; 7 positions match TRBD1. Per the germline V gene, CDR1 is MNHNY and CDR2 is SVGAGI (reference sequence). J was trimmed by 5 bases and V by 2 bases; bases with no gene match: 8. CDR3 size: 15 residues. CDR3 residues: CASSYARTGSTEAFF. The CDR3 region has the DNA TGTGCCAGCAGTTACGCACGGACAGGATCGACTGAAGCTTTCTTT.

This clone was detected only a few times. The chain recombines TRBV6-2 or TRBV6-3 with TRBJ2-2; 8 bases agree with TRBD2. CDR1 and CDR2 (germline): MNHEY, SVGEGT. The CDR3 is 19 residues long. V dropped 0 bases and J dropped 5; count of bases not matched to a gene: 14. Here the CDR3 DNA reads TGTGCCAGCAGTTACTCGAAAGTATCGGGGGGGCGAGGAACCGGGGAGCTGTTTTTT. Protein product: CASSYSKVSGGRGTGELFF.

The chain recombines TRBV9 with TRBJ2-1; 10 bases align to TRBD2. CDR1 is SGDLS and CDR2 is YYNGEE in the germline V gene. This CDR3 region has 18 residues. After removal of 4 bases from V and 2 bases from J, the junction contained 12 bases not matched to a gene. This CDR3 reads CASSPLGLSGGAYNEQFF. The CDR3 DNA sequence: TGTGCCAGCAGCCCCCTGGGCCTAAGCGGGGGGGCCTACAATGAGCAGTTCTTC.

The CDR3 DNA reads TGTGCCAGCAGCTTGGCATGGGGGCGTGGGGTCCAAGAGACCCAGTACTTC. Its protein is CASSLAWGRGVQETQYF. V is TRBV5-6 and J is TRBJ2-5; D may be TRBD1 (6 bases). Per the germline V gene, CDR1 is SGHDT and CDR2 is YYEEEE. The CDR3 contains 17 residues. Trimming pared 0 bases from V and 1 base from J, leaving 16 bases between.

The gene calls are TRBV7-2 and TRBJ1-1, with a possible D match to TRBD1 (6 bases). Germline CDR1 reads SGHTA; CDR2 reads FQGNSA. CDR3 size: 13 residues. With 2 bases removed from V and 10 bases from J, the gap between germline ends came to 14 bases. The CDR3 DNA reads as TGTGCCAGCAGCTTAAATCGGGGGCTCGGAGCTTTCTTT. It translates to CASSLNRGLGAFF.

The V call is TRBV7-2, the J call TRBJ1-5; possibly TRBD1 for D (5 bases). The CDR3 has 15 amino acids. Germline-derived CDR1 and CDR2 are SGHTA and FQGNSA. V was cut by 1 base and J by 9 bases, with 16 bases left in between. CDR3 nucleotide sequence: TGTGCCAGCAGCTTAGGGGCAGGGAAGGGTCGGCCCCAGCATTTT. Amino acids: CASSLGAGKGRPQHF.

This clone was counted only a few times. The chain couples TRBV2 to TRBJ1-6; no definite D call. This CDR3 spans 13 amino acids. V lost 7 bases and J 11 bases, leaving 15 bases between the germline ends. Germline V CDR1 and CDR2: SNHLY, FYNNEI. The CDR3 region has the DNA TGTGCCAGCACCGGGGAGGTTCGGACACCCCTCCACTTT. Protein: CASTGEVRTPLHF. The whole variable domain, filled in from reference TRBV2 and TRBJ1-6, reads EPEVTQTPSHQVTQMGQEVILRCVPISNHLYFYWYRQILGQKVEFLVSFYNNEISEKSEIFDDQFSVERPDGSNFTLKIRSTKLEDSAMYFCASTGEVRTPLHFGNGTRLTVT.

This chain links TRBV19 with TRBJ1-5; D gene uncertain. The CDR3 is made up of 16 amino acids. Deletions cut 9 bases from V and 2 bases from J, with 20 bases between. Germline CDR1 reads LNHDA; CDR2 reads SQIVND (reference sequence). CDR3: CASSSLTTLGNQPQHF. The CDR3 DNA follows: TGTGCCAGCAGTTCCCTTACGACCCTAGGCAATCAGCCCCAGCATTTT.

DNA of the CDR3: TGCGCCAGCTCGGAGGAGGGGGATGACACCGGGGAGCTGTTTTTT. Amino acids: CASSEEGDDTGELFF. The chain has TRBV5-1 and TRBJ2-2, with D perhaps being TRBD1 or TRBD2 (6 bases each). Trimming removed 7 bases at V and 3 bases at J, with 16 bases between. Germline V gene lookup returns CDR1 SGHRS and CDR2 YFSETQ. CDR3 size: 15 residues.

The V and J genes are TRBV27 and TRBJ1-2; weak D call: TRBD1 (5 bases). Deletions cut 8 bases from V and 2 bases from J, with 6 bases between. Per the germline V gene, CDR1 is MNHEY and CDR2 is SMNVEV (reference sequence). The CDR3 loop spans 11 amino acids. CDR3 DNA: TGTGCCAGCGGGACGAACTATGGCTACACCTTC. Translation gives CASGTNYGYTF.

The V gene is TRBV7-2, the J gene TRBJ2-2, with D maybe TRBD1 (6 bases). The CDR3 spans 15 residues. Germline CDR1 reads SGHTA; CDR2 reads FQGNSA. The germline V and J ends were trimmed by 8 bases and 5 bases, with 18 bases remaining between them. DNA of the CDR3: TGTGCCAGCGGGCTTACAGGGAGCTGGACCGGGGAGCTGTTTTTT. Protein: CASGLTGSWTGELFF. The full variable domain, with the rest looked up from reference TRBV7-2 and TRBJ2-2, is GAGVSQSPSNKVTEKGKDVELRCDPISGHTALYWYRQSLGQGLEFLIYFQGNSAPDKSGLPSDRFSAERTGGSVSTLTIQRTQQEDSAVYLCASGLTGSWTGELFFGEGSRLTVL.